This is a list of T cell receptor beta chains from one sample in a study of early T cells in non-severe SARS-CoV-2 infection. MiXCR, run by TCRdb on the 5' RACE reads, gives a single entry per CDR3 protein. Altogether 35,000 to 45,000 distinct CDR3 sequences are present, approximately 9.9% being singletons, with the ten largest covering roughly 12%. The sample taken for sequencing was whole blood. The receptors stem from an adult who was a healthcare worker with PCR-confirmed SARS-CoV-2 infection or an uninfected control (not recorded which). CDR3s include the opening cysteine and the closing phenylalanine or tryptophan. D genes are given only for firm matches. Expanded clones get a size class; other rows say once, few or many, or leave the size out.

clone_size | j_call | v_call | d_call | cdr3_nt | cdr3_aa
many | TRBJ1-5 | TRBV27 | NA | TGTGCCAGCCGGATGGGTCCTCCTGATACGCTCAATCAGCCCCAGCATTTT | CASRMGPPDTLNQPQHF
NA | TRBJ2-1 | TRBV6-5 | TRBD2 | TGTGCCAGCAGTTCCAACCTGCGGGGGTGGGAGCAGTTCTTC | CASSSNLRGWEQFF
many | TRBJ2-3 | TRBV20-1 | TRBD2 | TGCAGTGCTAGAGCCAGCGGGGGTAGCACAGATACGCAGTATTTT | CSARASGGSTDTQYF
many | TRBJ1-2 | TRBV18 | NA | TGTGCCAGCTCACCTATGGACTATGGCTACACCTTC | CASSPMDYGYTF
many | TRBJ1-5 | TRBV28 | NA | TGTGCCAGCACCTGGGGGGGTGTCCAGCCCCAGCATTTT | CASTWGGVQPQHF
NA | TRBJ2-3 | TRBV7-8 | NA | TGTGCCAGCAGCTTAGACCTTACCACGAATACGCAGTATTTT | CASSLDLTTNTQYF
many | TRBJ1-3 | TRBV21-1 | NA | TGTGCCAGCAATGGGACAGAGTCTGGAAACACCATATATTTT | CASNGTESGNTIYF
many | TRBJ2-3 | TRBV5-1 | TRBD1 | TGCGCCAGCAGCTCGGGACAGTTCAGGGGAGATACGCAGTATTTT | CASSSGQFRGDTQYF
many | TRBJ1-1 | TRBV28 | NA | TGTGCCAGCCTACTGGCGGGGGGCGCGGGGACTGAAGCTTTCTTT | CASLLAGGAGTEAFF
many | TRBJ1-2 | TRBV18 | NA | TGTGCCAGCTCACCGGCAGGGAGCCCCTCGACCCATGGCTACACCTTC | CASSPAGSPSTHGYTF
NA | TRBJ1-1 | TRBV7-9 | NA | TGTGCCAGCAGCAACGAAAGACAGAGAAGCACTGAAGCTTTCTTT | CASSNERQRSTEAFF
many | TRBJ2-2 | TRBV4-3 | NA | TGCGCCAGCTCCACCGGGTCCAAAGGCGACACCGGGGAGCTGTTTTTT | CASSTGSKGDTGELFF
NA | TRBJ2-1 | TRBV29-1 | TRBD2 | TGCAGCGTTGATACAGCGGGGGGACATGAGCAGTTCTTC | CSVDTAGGHEQFF
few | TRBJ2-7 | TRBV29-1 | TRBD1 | TGCAGCGCGGACACAGGGGAGAGCGAGCAGTACTTC | CSADTGESEQYF
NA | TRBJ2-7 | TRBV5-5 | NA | TGTGCCAGCAGCTTGGTATCCGACGAGCAGTACTTC | CASSLVSDEQYF
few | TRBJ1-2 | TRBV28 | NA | TGTGCCAGCACCACATGGCTCTATGGCTACACCTTC | CASTTWLYGYTF
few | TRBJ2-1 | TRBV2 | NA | TGTGCCAGCATCGGTAATGAGCAGTTCTTC | CASIGNEQFF
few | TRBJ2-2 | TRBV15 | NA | TGTGCCACCAGCAGAGATTACACCGGGGAGCTGTTTTTT | CATSRDYTGELFF
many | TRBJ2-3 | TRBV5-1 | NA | TGCGCCAGCAGCTTAAACCCCGCAGATACGCAGTATTTT | CASSLNPADTQYF
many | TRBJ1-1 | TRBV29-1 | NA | TGCAGCTCAACCAGGGGACTGAACACTGAAGCTTTCTTT | CSSTRGLNTEAFF
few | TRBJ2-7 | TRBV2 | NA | TGTGCCAGCAGTGACGAGGAGGACGTAGCCTCCTACGAGCAGTACTTC | CASSDEEDVASYEQYF
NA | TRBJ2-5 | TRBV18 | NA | TGTGCCAGCTCACCCAATCGGGGATCAGGAGAGACCCAGTACTTC | CASSPNRGSGETQYF
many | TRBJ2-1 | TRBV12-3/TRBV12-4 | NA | TGTGCCAGCAGAAGGCGGGACCCGGCCTACAATGAGCAGTTCTTC | CASRRRDPAYNEQFF
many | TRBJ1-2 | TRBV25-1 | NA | TGTGCCAGCAGAGCGGGGGGAGATGGCTACACCTTC | CASRAGGDGYTF
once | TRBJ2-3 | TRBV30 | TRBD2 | TGTGCCTGGATGGGGGGGACTAGCGGGAGGACAGATACGCAGTATTTT | CAWMGGTSGRTDTQYF
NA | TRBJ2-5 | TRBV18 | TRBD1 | TGTGCCACCGCCCTCAGGACAGGCCAAGAGACCCAGTACTTC | CATALRTGQETQYF
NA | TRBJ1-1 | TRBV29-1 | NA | TGCAGCGTTTCTGCCACTGAAGCTTTCTTT | CSVSATEAFF
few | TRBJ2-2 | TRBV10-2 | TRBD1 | TGCGCCAGCAGTTTACGGGGACAGGGGGCGAACACCGGGGAGCTGTTTTTT | CASSLRGQGANTGELFF
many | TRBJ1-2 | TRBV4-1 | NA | TGCGCCAGCAGCCAAGAGGCAGTAGTCTCCTATGGCTACACCTTC | CASSQEAVVSYGYTF
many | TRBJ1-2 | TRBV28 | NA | TGTGCCGCTATTCAGGGAACCTATGGCTACACCTTC | CAAIQGTYGYTF
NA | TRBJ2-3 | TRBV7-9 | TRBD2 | TGTGCTAGTATAAGCGGGGGGAGAGATACGCAGTATTTT | CASISGGRDTQYF
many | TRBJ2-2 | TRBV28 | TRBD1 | TGTGCCAGCAGTCCCCCGACAGGGGGTAGGGAGCTGTTTTTT | CASSPPTGGRELFF
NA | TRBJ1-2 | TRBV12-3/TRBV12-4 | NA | TGTGCCAGCAGTACAGGGACTGATGGCTACACCTTC | CASSTGTDGYTF
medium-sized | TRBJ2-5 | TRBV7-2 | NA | TGTGCCAGCAGCTCCCAGGGCAATCGGCCCCAGTACTTC | CASSSQGNRPQYF
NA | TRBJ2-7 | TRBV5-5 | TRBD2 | TGTGCCAGCAGCTTTTCCCCTAGCGGGGGCTACGAGCAGTACTTC | CASSFSPSGGYEQYF
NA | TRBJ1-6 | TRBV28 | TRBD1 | TGTGCCAGCAGTCCCCCCCTGGGGACAGCTCTGCCCCCTAATTCACCCCTCCACTTT | CASSPPLGTALPPNSPLHF
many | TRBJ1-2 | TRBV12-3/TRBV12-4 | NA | TGTGCCAGCAGTCGGGGACAAAACTATGGCTACACCTTC | CASSRGQNYGYTF
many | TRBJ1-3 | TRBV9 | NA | TGTGCCAGCAGCGTCCTGGACACAGACTCTGGAAACACCATATATTTT | CASSVLDTDSGNTIYF
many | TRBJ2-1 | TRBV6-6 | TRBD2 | TGTGCCAGCAGTTACTCTACTAGCGGTTACAATGAGCAGTTCTTC | CASSYSTSGYNEQFF
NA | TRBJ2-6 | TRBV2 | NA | TGTGCCAGCAGTGATGTGGGCTCTGGGGCCAACGTCCTGACTTTC | CASSDVGSGANVLTF
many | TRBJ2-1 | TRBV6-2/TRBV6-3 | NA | TGTGCCAGCAGTTATGGTCTGCGGGCTTCAGGGGCTGGGCAGTTCTTC | CASSYGLRASGAGQFF
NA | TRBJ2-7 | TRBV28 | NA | TGTGCCACTCCCCGGCTCGAGCAGTACTTC | CATPRLEQYF
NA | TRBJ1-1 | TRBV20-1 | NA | TGCAGTGCCCGCCCCGGGCAGGGACCTGAAGCTTTCTTT | CSARPGQGPEAFF
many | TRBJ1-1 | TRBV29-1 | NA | TGCAGCGTGTCCTCCCCAGGGCTCCGGAACACTGAAGCTTTCTTT | CSVSSPGLRNTEAFF
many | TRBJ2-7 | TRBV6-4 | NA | TGTGCCAGCAGTGACGTTGCGGGGTCCTACGAGCAGTACTTC | CASSDVAGSYEQYF
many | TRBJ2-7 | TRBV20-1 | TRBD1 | TGCAGTGCTAGAACTCGGACAGGGGTTAACGAGCAGTACTTC | CSARTRTGVNEQYF
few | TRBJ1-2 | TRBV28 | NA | TGTGCCAGCAGCGTAAGGAGTGGCTACACCTTC | CASSVRSGYTF
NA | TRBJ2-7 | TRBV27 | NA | TGTGCCAGCATGAGTAGGGGACCCGGGGGATTTTACGAGCAGTACTTC | CASMSRGPGGFYEQYF
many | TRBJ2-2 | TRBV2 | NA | TGTGCCAGCACCAACCGCCGGGGACGTGGCACCCCCGGGGAGCTGTTTTTT | CASTNRRGRGTPGELFF
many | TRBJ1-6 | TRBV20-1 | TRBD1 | TGCAGTGCTAGAGCGGGACAGGCGGAAAATAATTCACCCCTCCACTTT | CSARAGQAENNSPLHF
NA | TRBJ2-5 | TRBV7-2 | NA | TGTGCCAGCAGCCCTCTCCGAGCCCAGTACTTC | CASSPLRAQYF
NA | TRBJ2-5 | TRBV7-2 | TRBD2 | TGTGCCAGCAGCTTAGGGGGGGAGGGTCAAGAGACCCAGTACTTC | CASSLGGEGQETQYF
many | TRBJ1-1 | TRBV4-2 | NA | TGTGCCAGCAGCCAAGATCGGCCCAATGAAGCTTTCTTT | CASSQDRPNEAFF
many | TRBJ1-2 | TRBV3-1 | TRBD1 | TGTGCCAGCAGCCAAGAGCGGACAGGCGGATCGGGCTACACCTTC | CASSQERTGGSGYTF
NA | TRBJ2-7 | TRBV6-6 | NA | TGTGCCAGCACGAGCAGGACCTACGAGCAGTACTTC | CASTSRTYEQYF
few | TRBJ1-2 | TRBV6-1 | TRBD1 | TGTGCCAGCAGTCCACGGGACAGGGGAGGCTATGGCTACACCTTC | CASSPRDRGGYGYTF
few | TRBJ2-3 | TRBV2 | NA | TGTGCCAGCAGTGTTTGGGGGACCGCCACAGATACGCAGTATTTT | CASSVWGTATDTQYF